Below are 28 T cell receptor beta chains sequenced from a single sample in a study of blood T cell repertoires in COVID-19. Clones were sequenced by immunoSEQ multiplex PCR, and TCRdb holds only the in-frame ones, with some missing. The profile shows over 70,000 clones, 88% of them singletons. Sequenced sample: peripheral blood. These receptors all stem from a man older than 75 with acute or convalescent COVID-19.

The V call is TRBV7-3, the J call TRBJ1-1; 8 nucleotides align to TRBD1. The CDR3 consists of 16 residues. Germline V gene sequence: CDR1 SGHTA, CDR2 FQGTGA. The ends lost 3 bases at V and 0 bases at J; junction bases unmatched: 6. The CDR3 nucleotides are TGTGCCAGCAGCTTCTCCGGGACAGGAATGAACACTGAAGCTTTCTTT. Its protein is CASSFSGTGMNTEAFF.

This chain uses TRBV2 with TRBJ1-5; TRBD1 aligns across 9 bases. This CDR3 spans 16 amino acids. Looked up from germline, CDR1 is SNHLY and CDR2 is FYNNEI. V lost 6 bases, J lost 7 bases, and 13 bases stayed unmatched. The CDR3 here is CASSQQLGQGGQPQHF. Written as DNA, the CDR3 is TGTGCCAGCAGCCAACAGCTGGGACAGGGTGGACAGCCCCAGCATTTT.

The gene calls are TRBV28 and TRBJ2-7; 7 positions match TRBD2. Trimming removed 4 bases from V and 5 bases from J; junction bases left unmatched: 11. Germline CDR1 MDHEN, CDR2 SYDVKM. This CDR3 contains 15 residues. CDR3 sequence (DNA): TGTGCCAGCAGTTCCGAGCTCGGGAGGAGGAACGAGCAGTACTTC. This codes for CASSSELGRRNEQYF. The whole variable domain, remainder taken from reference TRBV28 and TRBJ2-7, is DVKVTQSSRYLVKRTGEKVFLECVQDMDHENMFWYRQDPGLGLRLIYFSYDVKMKEKGDIPEGYSVSREKKERFSLILESASTNQTSMYLCASSSELGRRNEQYFGPGTRLTVT.

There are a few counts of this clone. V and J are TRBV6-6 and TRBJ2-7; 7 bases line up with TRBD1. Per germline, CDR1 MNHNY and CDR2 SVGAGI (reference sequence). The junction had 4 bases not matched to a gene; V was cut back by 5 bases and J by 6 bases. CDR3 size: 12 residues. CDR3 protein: CASSTTGTEQYF. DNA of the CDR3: TGTGCCAGCAGTACGACAGGGACCGAGCAGTACTTC.

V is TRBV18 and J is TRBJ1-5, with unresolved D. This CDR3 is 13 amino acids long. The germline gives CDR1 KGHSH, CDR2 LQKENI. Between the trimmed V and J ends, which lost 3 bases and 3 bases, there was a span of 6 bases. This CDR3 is CASSPLANQPQHF. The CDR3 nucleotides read TGTGCCAGCTCACCTCTGGCCAATCAGCCCCAGCATTTT. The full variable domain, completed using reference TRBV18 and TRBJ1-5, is NAGVMQNPRHLVRRRGQEARLRCSPMKGHSHVYWYRQLPEEGLKFMVYLQKENIIDESGMPKERFSAEFPKEGPSILRIQQVVRGDSAAYFCASSPLANQPQHFGDGTRLSIL.

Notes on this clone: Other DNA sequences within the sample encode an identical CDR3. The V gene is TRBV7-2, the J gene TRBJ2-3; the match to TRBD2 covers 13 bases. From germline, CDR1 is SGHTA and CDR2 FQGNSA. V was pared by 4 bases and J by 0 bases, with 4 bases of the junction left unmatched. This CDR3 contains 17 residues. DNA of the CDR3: TGTGCCAGCAGCTCGCCGGGACTAGCGGGGAGCACAGATACGCAGTATTTT. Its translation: CASSSPGLAGSTDTQYF. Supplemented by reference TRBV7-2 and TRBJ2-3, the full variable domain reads GAGVSQSPSNKVTEKGKDVELRCDPISGHTALYWYRQSLGQGLEFLIYFQGNSAPDKSGLPSDRFSAERTGGSVSTLTIQRTQQEDSAVYLCASSSPGLAGSTDTQYFGPGTRLTVL.

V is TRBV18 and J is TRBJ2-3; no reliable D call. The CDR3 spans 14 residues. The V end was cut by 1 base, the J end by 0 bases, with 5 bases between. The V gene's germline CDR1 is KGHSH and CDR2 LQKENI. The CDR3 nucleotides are TGTGCCAGCTCACCACGGCAGAGCACAGATACGCAGTATTTT. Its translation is CASSPRQSTDTQYF.

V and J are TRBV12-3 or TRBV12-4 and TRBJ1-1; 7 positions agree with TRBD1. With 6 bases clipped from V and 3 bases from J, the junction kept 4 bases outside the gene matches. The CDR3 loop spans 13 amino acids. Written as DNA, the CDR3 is TGTGCCAGCAGGCCACAGGGGCACACTGAAGCTTTCTTT. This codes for CASRPQGHTEAFF.

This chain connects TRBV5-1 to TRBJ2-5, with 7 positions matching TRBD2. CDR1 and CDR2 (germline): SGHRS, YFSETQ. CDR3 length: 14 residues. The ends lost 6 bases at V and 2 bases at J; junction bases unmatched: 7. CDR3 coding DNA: TGCGCCAGCACCCTGGGGCGGGGGCAAGAGACCCAGTACTTC. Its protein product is CASTLGRGQETQYF.

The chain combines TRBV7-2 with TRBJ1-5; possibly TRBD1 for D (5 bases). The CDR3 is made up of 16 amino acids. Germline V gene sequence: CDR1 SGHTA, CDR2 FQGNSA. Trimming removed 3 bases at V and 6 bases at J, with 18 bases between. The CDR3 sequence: CASSFSPGNVIQPQHF. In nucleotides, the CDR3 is TGTGCCAGCAGCTTTAGTCCAGGGAATGTGATTCAGCCCCAGCATTTT. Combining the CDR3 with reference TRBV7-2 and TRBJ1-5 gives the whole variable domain GAGVSQSPSNKVTEKGKDVELRCDPISGHTALYWYRQSLGQGLEFLIYFQGNSAPDKSGLPSDRFSAERTGGSVSTLTIQRTQQEDSAVYLCASSFSPGNVIQPQHFGDGTRLSIL.

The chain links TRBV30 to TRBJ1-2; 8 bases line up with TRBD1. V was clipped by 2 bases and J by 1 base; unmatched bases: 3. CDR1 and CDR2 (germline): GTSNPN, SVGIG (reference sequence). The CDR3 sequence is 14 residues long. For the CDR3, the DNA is TGTGCCTGGAGTTCCGGACAGGGTAACTATGGCTACACCTTC. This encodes CAWSSGQGNYGYTF.

The CDR3 region is CASNPDRDTEAFF. DNA of the CDR3: TGTGCCAGCAACCCGGACAGGGACACTGAAGCTTTCTTT. The rearrangement links TRBV2 to TRBJ1-1, with 8 bases matching TRBD1. J was trimmed by 3 bases and V by 7 bases; bases with no gene match: 4. The CDR3 consists of 13 residues. The V gene's germline CDR1 is SNHLY and CDR2 FYNNEI.

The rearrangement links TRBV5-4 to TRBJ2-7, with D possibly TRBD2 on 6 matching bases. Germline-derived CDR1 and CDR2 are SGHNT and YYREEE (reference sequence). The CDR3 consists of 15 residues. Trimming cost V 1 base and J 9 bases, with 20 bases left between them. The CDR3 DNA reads TGTGCCAGCAGCTTGCTGGGCAGCGGGTCCACGGGGCAGTACTTC. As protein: CASSLLGSGSTGQYF.

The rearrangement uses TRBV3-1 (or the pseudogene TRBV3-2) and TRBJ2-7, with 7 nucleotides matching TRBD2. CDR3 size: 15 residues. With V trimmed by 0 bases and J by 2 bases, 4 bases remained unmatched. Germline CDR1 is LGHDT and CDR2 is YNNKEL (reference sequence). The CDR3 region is CASSQDGLAAYEQYF. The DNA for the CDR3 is TGTGCCAGCAGCCAAGATGGGCTAGCGGCCTACGAGCAGTACTTC.

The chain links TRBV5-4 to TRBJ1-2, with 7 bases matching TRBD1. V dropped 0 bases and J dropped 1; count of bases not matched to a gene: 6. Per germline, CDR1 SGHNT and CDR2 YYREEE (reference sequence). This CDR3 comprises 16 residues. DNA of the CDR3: TGTGCCAGCAGCTTGGGACCGGGACAGAGTAACTATGGCTACACCTTC. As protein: CASSLGPGQSNYGYTF.

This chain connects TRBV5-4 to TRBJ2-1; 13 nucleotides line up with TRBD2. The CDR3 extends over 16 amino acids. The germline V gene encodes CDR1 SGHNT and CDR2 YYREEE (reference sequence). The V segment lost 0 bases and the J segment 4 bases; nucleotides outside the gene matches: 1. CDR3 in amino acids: CASSLGGLAGYNEQFF. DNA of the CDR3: TGTGCCAGCAGCTTGGGGGGACTAGCGGGGTACAATGAGCAGTTCTTC.

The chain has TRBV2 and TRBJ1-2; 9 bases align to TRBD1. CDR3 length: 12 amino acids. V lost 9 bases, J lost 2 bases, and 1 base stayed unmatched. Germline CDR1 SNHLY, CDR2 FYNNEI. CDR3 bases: TGTGCCAGGGGACAGGGCAACTATGGCTACACCTTC. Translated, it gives CARGQGNYGYTF.

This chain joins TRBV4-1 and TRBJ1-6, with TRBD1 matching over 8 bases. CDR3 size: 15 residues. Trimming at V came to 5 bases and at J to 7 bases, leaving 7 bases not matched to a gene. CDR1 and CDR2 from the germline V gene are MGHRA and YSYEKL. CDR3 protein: CASSLRTGPNSPLHF. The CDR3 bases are TGCGCCAGCAGCTTAAGGACAGGGCCCAATTCACCCCTCCACTTT.

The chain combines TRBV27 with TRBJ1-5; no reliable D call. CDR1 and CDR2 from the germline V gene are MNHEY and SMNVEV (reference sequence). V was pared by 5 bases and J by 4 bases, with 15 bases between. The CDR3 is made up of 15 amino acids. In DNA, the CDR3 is TGTGCCAGCAGTCTTCGGACTTCGCCTAATCAGCCCCAGCATTTT. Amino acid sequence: CASSLRTSPNQPQHF.

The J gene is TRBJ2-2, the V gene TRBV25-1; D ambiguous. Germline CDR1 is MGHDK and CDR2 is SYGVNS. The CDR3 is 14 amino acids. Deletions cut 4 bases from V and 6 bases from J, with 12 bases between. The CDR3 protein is CASSVQQNSGELFF. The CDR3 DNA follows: TGTGCCAGCAGTGTACAACAGAATTCCGGGGAGCTGTTTTTT. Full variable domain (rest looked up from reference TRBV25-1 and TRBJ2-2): EADIYQTPRYLVIGTGKKITLECSQTMGHDKMYWYQQDPGMELHLIHYSYGVNSTEKGDLSSESTVSRIRTEHFPLTLESARPSHTSQYLCASSVQQNSGELFFGEGSRLTVL.

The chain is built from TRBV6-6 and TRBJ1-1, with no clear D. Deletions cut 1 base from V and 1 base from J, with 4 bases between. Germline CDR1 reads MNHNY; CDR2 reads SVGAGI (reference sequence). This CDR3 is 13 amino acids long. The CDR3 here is CASSYLENTEAFF. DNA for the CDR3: TGTGCCAGCAGTTACTTAGAGAACACTGAAGCTTTCTTT.

The CDR3 DNA sequence: TGTGCCAGCAGTCCCTGGGAGCGCACAGATACGCAGTATTTT. This codes for CASSPWERTDTQYF. The chain is built from TRBV28 and TRBJ2-3; weak D call: TRBD2 (5 bases). Germline V gene sequence: CDR1 MDHEN, CDR2 SYDVKM. V was clipped by 5 bases and J by 1 base, with 10 bases between them. This CDR3 has 14 residues.

CDR3 DNA sequence: TGTGCCACCCAAGCTTATTGGGAGGCCGGCTACACCTTC. It yields the protein CATQAYWEAGYTF. V usage is TRBV7-2 and J usage is TRBJ1-2, with D unclear. V was pared by 10 bases and J by 8 bases, with 20 bases between. The CDR3 sequence is 13 residues long. Germline V gene data show CDR1 as SGHTA and CDR2 as FQGNSA.

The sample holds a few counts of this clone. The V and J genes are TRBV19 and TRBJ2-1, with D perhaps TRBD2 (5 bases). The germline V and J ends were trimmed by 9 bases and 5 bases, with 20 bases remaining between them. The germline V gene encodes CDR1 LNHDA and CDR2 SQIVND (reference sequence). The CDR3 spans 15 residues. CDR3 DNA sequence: TGTGCCAGGACCCCGGGGTCGGAACTTCACAATGAGCAGTTCTTC. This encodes CARTPGSELHNEQFF.

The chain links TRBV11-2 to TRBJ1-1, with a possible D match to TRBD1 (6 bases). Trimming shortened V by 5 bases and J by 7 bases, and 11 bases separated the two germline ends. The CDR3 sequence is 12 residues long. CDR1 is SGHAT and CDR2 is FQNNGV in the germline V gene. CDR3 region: CASSKQGVEAFF. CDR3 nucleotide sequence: TGTGCCAGCAGCAAACAGGGAGTTGAAGCTTTCTTT.

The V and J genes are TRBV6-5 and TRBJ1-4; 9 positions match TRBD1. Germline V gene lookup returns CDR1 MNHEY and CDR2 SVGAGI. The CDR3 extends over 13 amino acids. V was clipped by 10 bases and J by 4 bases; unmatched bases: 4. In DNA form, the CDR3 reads TGTGCCATTACGGGACAGGGTAATGAAAAACTGTTTTTT. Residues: CAITGQGNEKLFF.

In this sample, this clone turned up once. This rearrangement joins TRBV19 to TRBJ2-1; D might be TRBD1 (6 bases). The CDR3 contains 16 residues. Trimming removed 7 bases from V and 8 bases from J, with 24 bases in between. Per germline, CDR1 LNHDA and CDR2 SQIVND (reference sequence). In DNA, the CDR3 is TGTGCCAGTAAGAGCGTGTTCAGGGGTGGTAGGGATGAGCAGTTCTTC. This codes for CASKSVFRGGRDEQFF.

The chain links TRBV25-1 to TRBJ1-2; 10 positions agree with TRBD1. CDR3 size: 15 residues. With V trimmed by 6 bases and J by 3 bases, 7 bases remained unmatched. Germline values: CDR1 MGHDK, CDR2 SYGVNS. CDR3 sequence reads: CASRGQGMFDYGYTF. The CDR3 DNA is TGTGCCAGCAGGGGACAGGGGATGTTCGACTATGGCTACACCTTC.